These T cell receptor beta chains were read from a single sample in a study of T-cell memory formation after mild COVID-19. MiXCR, applied by TCRdb to the 5' RACE reads, yields one record per CDR3 protein. This table holds under 450,000 distinct CDR3 sequences, roughly 20% found once. The sample taken for sequencing was PBMCs or a T cell subset sorted from them (not recorded which). These receptor sequences come from a man aged 18 to 29 who had mild COVID-19 (a few samples of this study predate the infection). Cell type and time point are not known. Each CDR3 is given with its conserved first and last residue. The listing skips clone size in some rows; elsewhere it reads once, few, many or a size class.

J gene	clone size	V gene	CDR3 protein
TRBJ2-1	many	TRBV20-1	CSAGLAGGPNEQFF
TRBJ2-6	few	TRBV6-6	CASSYSTDSGANVLTF
TRBJ1-5	few	TRBV7-2	CASSLSGYSNQPQHF
TRBJ2-3	many	TRBV19	CASSNREADTQYF
TRBJ2-7	NA	TRBV29-1	CSVTGISYEQYF
TRBJ1-2	few	TRBV3-1	CASSQDVLGARGAYGYTF
TRBJ2-2	NA	TRBV6-2/TRBV6-3	CASSPVTRGELFF
TRBJ1-4	once	TRBV6-5	CASSYTGQFNEKLFF
TRBJ2-1	few	TRBV7-3	CASSLSPSGGEWDNEQFF
TRBJ2-5	few	TRBV12-3/TRBV12-4	CASSLGLAGSAQETQYF
TRBJ2-7	NA	TRBV5-1	CASSLRRELYEQYF
TRBJ1-2	NA	TRBV24-1	CATSDFTMDYGYTF
TRBJ1-1	NA	TRBV27	CASGYTEAFF
TRBJ1-1	few	TRBV20-1	CSTGGNTEAFF
TRBJ2-2	few	TRBV6-5	CASSYSIQSTGELFF
TRBJ1-2	few	TRBV3-1	CASSNTGNGYTF
TRBJ1-1	NA	TRBV4-1	CASCPGPLGTEAFF
TRBJ2-7	NA	TRBV20-1	CSASGAPYEQYF
TRBJ1-5	NA	TRBV7-9	CASSLRGGSNQPQHF
TRBJ1-1	NA	TRBV6-1	CASRTGRGTEAFF
TRBJ2-5	many	TRBV4-1	CASSQGGGREETQYF
TRBJ2-4	many	TRBV3-1	CASSFSGGQDIQYF
TRBJ2-7	NA	TRBV6-2/TRBV6-3	CASGRTGVTYEQYF